These 29 T cell receptor beta chains were sequenced from one sample in a study of T cells after yellow fever vaccination. Via MiXCR, TCRdb re-called the 5' RACE reads, giving one row per CDR3 protein. In the table there are 50,000 or so distinct CDR3 sequences, roughly 7.4% of which are singletons. The sequenced sample was CD8+ T cells sorted from PBMCs, obtained around 15 days after the first yellow fever vaccination. These receptors all stem from a man between 18 and 35 years old who received the YFV17D yellow fever vaccine.

This clonotype was observed at least ten times. V and J are TRBV4-1 and TRBJ1-5; D call uncertain. V lost 0 bases, J lost 6 bases, and 12 bases lay in between. Germline V CDR1 and CDR2: MGHRA, YSYEKL. This CDR3 has 15 amino acids. The CDR3, as DNA: TGCGCCAGCAGCCAAGATGTCGGTGTATCTCAGCCCCAGCATTTT. Translation gives CASSQDVGVSQPQHF.

This clonotype was observed many times. The V call is TRBV25-1, the J call TRBJ1-2; 8 bases agree with TRBD1. The V and J ends lost 4 bases and 2 bases, in that order; junction bases with no gene match: 6. CDR1 is MGHDK and CDR2 is SYGVNS in the germline V gene. The CDR3 totals 15 residues. The CDR3 protein is CASSGRQGINYGYTF. As DNA, the CDR3 is TGTGCCAGCAGTGGTCGACAGGGGATAAACTATGGCTACACCTTC.

This clonotype was seen ten or more times. The chain employs TRBV4-3 and TRBJ2-1; D ambiguous. Trimming shortened V by 5 bases and J by 3 bases, and 17 bases separated the two germline ends. The CDR3 is made up of 16 amino acids. Germline CDR1 and CDR2: LGHNA and YSLEER. This CDR3 reads CASSSRAFLGYNEQFF. Written as DNA, the CDR3 is TGCGCCAGCAGCTCTCGCGCCTTCTTGGGCTACAATGAGCAGTTCTTC.

This clonotype was recorded a few times. The chain is built from TRBV7-9 and TRBJ2-1; unclear D gene. Trimming removed 4 bases from V and 3 bases from J, with 13 bases in between. CDR1 SEHNR and CDR2 FQNEAQ come from the germline V gene (reference sequence). The CDR3 sequence is 15 residues long. This chain's CDR3 is CASSSPLKDYNEQFF. DNA of the CDR3: TGTGCCAGCAGCTCTCCTCTGAAGGACTACAATGAGCAGTTCTTC.

Many counts were recorded for this clonotype. The V call is TRBV6-1, the J call TRBJ2-1, with TRBD1 identical over 7 bases. Looked up from germline, CDR1 is MNHNS and CDR2 is SASEGT. CDR3 length equals 18 residues. The trim removed 0 bases at V and 1 base at J, leaving 9 bases unmatched. The CDR3 spells CASSEALPGGWSYNEQFF. CDR3 nucleotides: TGTGCCAGCAGTGAAGCGCTTCCAGGGGGATGGTCCTACAATGAGCAGTTCTTC.

This clonotype has ten or more counts. Here the CDR3 reads CASSVGISRTDTQYF. CDR3 sequence (DNA): TGTGCCAGCAGCGTAGGAATATCCCGAACAGATACGCAGTATTTT. The chain uses TRBV9 and TRBJ2-3; D is unresolved. Per the germline V gene, CDR1 is SGDLS and CDR2 is YYNGEE. The CDR3 extends over 15 amino acids. V was pared by 0 bases and J by 3 bases, with 11 bases between.

This clonotype was counted between two and nine times. This rearrangement joins TRBV19 to TRBJ2-7; D remains ambiguous. The CDR3 sequence is 14 residues long. The ends were cut back, 3 bases at V and 3 bases at J, with 12 bases in the middle. Germline assignment: CDR1 LNHDA and CDR2 SQIVND (reference sequence). The CDR3: CASSIGGIVYEQYF. In nucleotides, the CDR3 is TGTGCCAGTAGTATTGGCGGAATCGTCTACGAGCAGTACTTC. Based on the CDR3 plus reference TRBV19 and TRBJ2-7, the full variable domain is DGGITQSPKYLFRKEGQNVTLSCEQNLNHDAMYWYRQDPGQGLRLIYYSQIVNDFQKGDIAEGYSVSREKKESFPLTVTSAQKNPTAFYLCASSIGGIVYEQYFGPGTRLTVT.

In this sample, this clonotype turned up a few times. This chain connects TRBV4-1 to TRBJ2-5, with D possibly matching TRBD2 (5 bases). The CDR3 consists of 19 residues. Germline-derived CDR1 and CDR2 are MGHRA and YSYEKL. Deletions cut 2 bases from V and 5 bases from J, with 27 bases between. DNA of the CDR3: TGCGCCAGCAGCCAATTGGGCTGGCCCGGGGTGAGGAGGATGGAGACCCAGTACTTC. Translating gives CASSQLGWPGVRRMETQYF.

This clonotype has at least ten counts. This chain connects TRBV5-1 to TRBJ2-3; D gene unclear. Trimming took off 0 bases at V and 3 bases at J, with 11 bases between the two ends. From germline, CDR1 is SGHRS and CDR2 YFSETQ. The CDR3 consists of 15 residues. The CDR3 DNA reads TGCGCCAGCAGCTTGGTTGGCAGGCGGACAGATACGCAGTATTTT. Encoded protein: CASSLVGRRTDTQYF.

V usage is TRBV5-1 and J usage is TRBJ1-1; 8 positions agree with TRBD1. Trimming took 7 bases from V and 5 from J; bases not matched to a gene: 4. The CDR3 has 12 residues. Germline V gene lookup returns CDR1 SGHRS and CDR2 YFSETQ. The DNA for the CDR3 is TGCGCCAGCCGCAGGGGGCAGACTGAAGCTTTCTTT. Protein sequence: CASRRGQTEAFF.

This clonotype was counted many times. This chain links TRBV4-2 with TRBJ1-1, with a possible D match to TRBD1 (5 bases). Germline V CDR1 and CDR2: LGHNA, YNFKEQ. Trimming stripped 4 bases from V and 5 bases from J, with 17 bases between. This CDR3 is built from 15 residues. The CDR3 reads CASSPMGGGETEAFF. The DNA for the CDR3 is TGTGCCAGCAGCCCTATGGGGGGAGGGGAGACTGAAGCTTTCTTT.

The rearrangement links TRBV5-1 to TRBJ2-1; 12 bases line up with TRBD2. Germline trimming cut 4 bases from V and 6 bases from J; bases unmatched to any gene: 5. The germline CDR1 and CDR2 sequences are SGHRS and YFSETQ. The CDR3 is made up of 15 amino acids. CDR3 nucleotide sequence: TGCGCCAGCAGCCCTACTAGCGGGGGGTTCAATGAGCAGTTCTTC. Its translation: CASSPTSGGFNEQFF.

The V call is TRBV5-6, the J call TRBJ2-1; no definite D call. Germline loops: CDR1 SGHDT, CDR2 YYEEEE. V lost 0 bases, J lost 0 bases, and 4 bases lay in between. CDR3 size: 14 residues. The chain's CDR3 is CASSLGSSYNEQFF. The CDR3 coding sequence is TGTGCCAGCAGCTTGGGTAGCTCCTACAATGAGCAGTTCTTC.

In this sample, this clonotype turned up many times. V and J are TRBV24-1 and TRBJ2-3; 7 bases match TRBD1. The CDR3 sequence is 15 residues long. In germline, CDR1 is KGHDR, CDR2 SFDVKD. After removal of 5 bases from V and 2 bases from J, the junction contained 6 bases not matched to a gene. The CDR3 region is CATSVQGVFTDTQYF. CDR3 in DNA: TGTGCCACCAGTGTGCAGGGGGTTTTCACAGATACGCAGTATTTT.

This clonotype was seen ten or more times. The chain employs TRBV7-2 and TRBJ2-1; 7 bases map to TRBD2. Germline-derived CDR1 and CDR2 are SGHTA and FQGNSA. This CDR3 contains 14 residues. The J segment lost 4 bases and the V segment lost 7 bases, leaving 7 bases of the junction unmatched. The CDR3 loop reads CASNRLAPYNEQFF. DNA for the CDR3: TGTGCCAGCAACAGACTAGCACCGTACAATGAGCAGTTCTTC.

At least ten counts were recorded for this clonotype. CDR3 DNA sequence: TGCGCCAGCAGCCAAGATGGCCGCGGACAGGGGGCCGAGATGTACTTC. Residues: CASSQDGRGQGAEMYF. The chain is built from TRBV4-3 and TRBJ2-5; the match to TRBD1 covers 11 bases. The CDR3 contains 16 residues. V was clipped by 0 bases and J by 13 bases; unmatched bases: 13. In germline, CDR1 is LGHNA, CDR2 YSLEER.

This clonotype was counted ten times or more. The chain combines TRBV7-3 with TRBJ2-1; D remains unclear. The V end was cut by 3 bases, the J end by 8 bases, with 8 bases between. The germline V gene encodes CDR1 SGHTA and CDR2 FQGTGA. The CDR3 totals 12 residues. CDR3 coding DNA: TGTGCCAGCAGCTTCCCCAATGATGAGCAGTTCTTC. Translated, it gives CASSFPNDEQFF.

Sample share makes this clonotype medium-sized. V usage is TRBV15 and J usage is TRBJ2-7, with D perhaps TRBD2 (6 bases). This CDR3 comprises 13 residues. V lost 5 bases to trimming and J lost 4 bases, with 12 bases between them. Germline V gene sequence: CDR1 LNHNV, CDR2 YYDKDF (reference sequence). The CDR3 loop reads CATSGGVGYEQYV. DNA for the CDR3: TGTGCCACCAGCGGAGGGGTGGGTTACGAGCAGTACGTC.

Concerning this clonotype: A much larger clone lies a single base off, so this may be a read error. V and J are TRBV10-3 and TRBJ1-6, with D unresolved. Per the germline V gene, CDR1 is ENHRY and CDR2 is SYGVKD. This CDR3 contains 14 residues. The V and J ends lost 11 bases and 0 bases respectively, with 11 bases between them. The CDR3: CASHEVSYNSPLHF. CDR3 nucleotide sequence: TGTGCCTCCCACGAAGTCTCCTATAATTCACCCCTCCACTTT.

This clonotype occurred once. The chain joins TRBV7-2 to TRBJ2-1, with 10 bases matching TRBD1. The V gene end was trimmed by 5 bases and the J gene end by 9 bases; junction bases not matched to a gene: 10. The CDR3 has 15 amino acids. Germline loops: CDR1 SGHTA, CDR2 FQGNSA. The CDR3 DNA follows: TGTGCCAGCAGCCTGGCCGGACAGGGGGAAGGTGAGCAGTTCTTC. Its translation: CASSLAGQGEGEQFF.

This clonotype was seen at least ten times. The CDR3 protein is CASRFGTGGLETQYF. As DNA, the CDR3 is TGTGCCAGCAGATTCGGGACAGGGGGTCTGGAGACCCAGTACTTC. The chain employs TRBV5-6 and TRBJ2-5; 11 bases map to TRBD1. Germline lookup yields CDR1 SGHDT and CDR2 YYEEEE. The CDR3 has 15 residues. The V gene end was trimmed by 5 bases and the J gene end by 5 bases; junction bases not matched to a gene: 8.

This clonotype has just one count. Possible read error: a much larger clone is one base away. In this CDR3 the conserved last residue, phenylalanine or tryptophan, is missing, so a read error is likely. The chain employs TRBV12-3 or TRBV12-4 and TRBJ1-5; D is perhaps TRBD1 (5 bases). Trimming left V 5 bases short and J 5 bases short, with 16 bases between. There are 15 residues in the CDR3. DNA of the CDR3: TGTGCCAGCAGTCAGGCGGGGCTCCCAGATCAGCCCCAGCATTTA. Its translation: CASSQAGLPDQPQHL.

This chain joins TRBV19 and TRBJ1-1; 7 nucleotides align to TRBD1. CDR3 length: 15 amino acids. Trimming at V came to 1 base and at J to 3 bases, leaving 5 bases not matched to a gene. Germline CDR1 and CDR2: LNHDA and SQIVND (reference sequence). The CDR3 region has the DNA TGTGCCAGTAGTATAGCCCGAGACAGGGACACTGAAGCTTTCTTT. Protein product: CASSIARDRDTEAFF.

This clonotype came up many times. The chain couples TRBV12-5 to TRBJ2-1, with TRBD2 matching 8 bases. The CDR3 consists of 14 residues. The V segment lost 8 bases and the J segment 4 bases; nucleotides outside the gene matches: 7. In germline, CDR1 is LGHNT, CDR2 FRNRAP. Written as DNA, the CDR3 is TGTGCTAGTATCTCCGGGACTAGTTACAATGAGCAGTTCTTC. It translates to CASISGTSYNEQFF.

In this sample, this clonotype turned up many times. V and J are TRBV28 and TRBJ1-4, with a possible D match to TRBD1 (5 bases). The germline V and J ends were trimmed by 4 bases and 4 bases, with 16 bases remaining between them. The CDR3 runs to 16 residues. Germline values: CDR1 MDHEN, CDR2 SYDVKM. CDR3 nucleotide sequence: TGTGCCAGCAGTTGGCCGGGACGTCAGCTTAATGAAAAACTGTTTTTT. Amino acids: CASSWPGRQLNEKLFF.

This clonotype was observed many times. This sequence joins TRBV29-1 and TRBJ1-1; no clear D gene. The CDR3 extends over 15 amino acids. Germline V gene sequence: CDR1 SQVTM, CDR2 ANQGSEA. Trimming took off 3 bases at V and 0 bases at J, with 14 bases between the two ends. CDR3 DNA sequence: TGCAGCGTTGACCCGGTCGACGTTATGAACACTGAAGCTTTCTTT. It yields the protein CSVDPVDVMNTEAFF. Using reference TRBV29-1 and TRBJ1-1 for the parts outside the CDR3, the full variable domain is SAVISQKPSRDICQRGTSLTIQCQVDSQVTMMFWYRQQPGQSLTLIATANQGSEATYESGFVIDKFPISRPNLTFSTLTVSNMSPEDSSIYLCSVDPVDVMNTEAFFGQGTRLTVV.

This clonotype appeared many times. The rearrangement uses TRBV4-3 and TRBJ2-3; 12 bases fit TRBD2. The J segment lost 3 bases and the V segment lost 0 bases, leaving 4 bases of the junction unmatched. CDR1 and CDR2 (germline): LGHNA, YSLEER. CDR3 length: 17 residues. CDR3 nucleotides: TGCGCCAGCAGCCAAGAACTAGCGGGGGGCCCGACAGATACGCAGTATTTT. Its protein product is CASSQELAGGPTDTQYF.

As concerns this clonotype: This may be a read error, as it is one base from a much larger clone. V gene TRBV7-9 combines with J gene TRBJ1-1, with TRBD1 matching over 10 bases. The CDR3 is 15 amino acids. V shed 4 bases, J shed 3 bases, and the junction held 5 bases outside the gene matches. Germline V gene lookup returns CDR1 SEHNR and CDR2 FQNEAQ (reference sequence). CDR3 nucleotide sequence: TGTGCCAGCAGCTCCCACGGGACAGGGGACACTGAAGCTTTCTTT. It encodes CASSSHGTGDTEAFF.

The chain is built from TRBV10-3 and TRBJ1-2; D is uncertain. With 2 bases removed from V and 0 bases from J, the gap between germline ends came to 10 bases. The CDR3 is made up of 15 amino acids. Germline V gene sequence: CDR1 ENHRY, CDR2 SYGVKD. The CDR3 DNA reads TGTGCCATCAGTGAGATCTCCTCCGCTAACTATGGCTACACCTTC. This sequence encodes CAISEISSANYGYTF.